The 10 T cell receptor beta chains listed next were all sequenced from one sample in a study of cytomegalovirus exposure and HLA in healthy donors. PCR primers comprised 60 Vbeta and 13 Jbeta primers. Assay used: immunoSEQ multiplex PCR; TCRdb lists only in-frame clones, some missing. Of about 150,000 clones in the sample, roughly 78% were seen once. The sequenced sample consisted of PBMCs. The receptors shown here come from a man aged 50 or older in good health and CMV-seropositive.

The chain carries TRBV5-1 and TRBJ1-4; D unresolved. This CDR3 is 15 amino acids long. The germline gives CDR1 SGHRS, CDR2 YFSETQ. V lost 4 bases and J lost 12, with 22 bases in between. The CDR3 loop is CASSRVKVWRWELFF. Written as DNA, the CDR3 is TGCGCCAGCAGCCGGGTTAAGGTGTGGCGTTGGGAACTGTTTTTT.

The genes are TRBV6-5 and TRBJ2-5, with a weak D call TRBD2 (6 bases). CDR1 and CDR2 from the germline V gene are MNHEY and SVGAGI. The CDR3 has 15 amino acids. Trimming left V 2 bases short and J 2 bases short, with 12 bases between. CDR3: CASSYGRGLQETQYF. As DNA, the CDR3 is TGTGCCAGCAGTTACGGGCGGGGCCTGCAAGAGACCCAGTACTTC.

The genes are TRBV6-1 and TRBJ2-7, with D uncertain. The V gene lost 2 bases and the J gene lost 2 bases, with 10 bases spanning the gap. The germline CDR1 and CDR2 sequences are MNHNS and SASEGT. This CDR3 is built from 14 residues. The CDR3 sequence is CASSESWRTYEQYF. The CDR3 DNA reads TGTGCCAGCAGTGAAAGTTGGCGGACCTACGAGCAGTACTTC.

This rearrangement joins TRBV2 to TRBJ2-3; 7 bases align to TRBD2. Germline V gene sequence: CDR1 SNHLY, CDR2 FYNNEI. The V segment lost 6 bases and the J segment 2 bases; nucleotides outside the gene matches: 2. CDR3 length: 13 residues. The CDR3, as DNA: TGTGCCAGCAGGGAGCGGGACACAGATACGCAGTATTTT. This codes for CASRERDTDTQYF.

This clone was seen only a few times. The gene calls are TRBV21-1 and TRBJ1-5; TRBD1 is the table's D call and was not checked against the DNA. TRBV21-1 is marked as a pseudogene. The CDR3 length is 17 residues. The CDR3 region has the DNA TGTGCCAGCAGCATTAGGATCGGCAGGGGCAGCAATCAGCCCCAGCATTTT. Protein sequence: CASSIRIGRGSNQPQHF.

This clone appeared a single time. The J gene is TRBJ1-1, the V gene TRBV5-4, with 10 bases matching TRBD1. Per the germline V gene, CDR1 is SGHNT and CDR2 is YYREEE (reference sequence). The CDR3 loop spans 20 amino acids. J gave up 4 bases and V 5 bases, and 23 bases lay outside the gene matches. The CDR3 DNA sequence: TGTGCCAGCAGGTCGACAGGGGGCGGTTTTTTAGAGGGACGCGGCACTGAAGCTTTCTTT. Translation gives CASRSTGGGFLEGRGTEAFF.

This rearrangement joins TRBV10-3 to TRBJ1-1; D might be TRBD1 (6 bases). Germline CDR1 and CDR2: ENHRY and SYGVKD. V shed 8 bases and J shed 5 bases, with 18 bases lying between them. CDR3 length: 14 amino acids. The CDR3 region is CAIGAGAEVTEAFF. The CDR3 region has the DNA TGTGCCATCGGCGCAGGGGCGGAGGTTACTGAAGCTTTCTTT.

V gene TRBV18 combines with J gene TRBJ2-7; D gene unclear. CDR3 length equals 14 residues. V was shortened by 0 bases and J by 2 bases, with 8 bases between the two germline ends. The V gene's germline CDR1 is KGHSH and CDR2 LQKENI. The CDR3 region is CASSPPSLAYEQYF. The DNA of the CDR3 is TGTGCCAGCTCACCACCAAGTTTAGCCTACGAGCAGTACTTC.

The J gene is TRBJ2-1, the V gene TRBV29-1, with D uncertain. Per the germline V gene, CDR1 is SQVTM and CDR2 is ANQGSEA. The CDR3 spans 10 residues. Trimming removed 4 bases from V and 10 bases from J, with 8 bases in between. The CDR3 DNA sequence: TGCAGCGTTGCCCAGGTGGAGCAGTTCTTC. Amino acid sequence: CSVAQVEQFF.

The V gene is TRBV20-1, the J gene TRBJ1-2; D not resolved. Germline V CDR1 and CDR2: DFQATT, SNEGSKA (reference sequence). Trimming pared 1 base from V and 6 bases from J, leaving 6 bases between. The CDR3 extends over 11 amino acids. The CDR3 loop reads CSARGGHGYTF. The CDR3 DNA is TGCAGTGCTAGAGGAGGGCATGGCTACACCTTC.